One T cell receptor (beta chain) is described in this entry. The data were obtained in a study of blood T cell repertoires in COVID-19. For the study at large: The United States, Italy and Spain provided the acute and convalescent COVID-19 samples. PBMCs, B-cell-depleted T cells, or T cells were the source of the cDNA or gDNA that made up the material.

As processed by the authors: How many nucleated cells were present was estimated from reference gene primer amplification. Measured with immunoSEQ multiplex PCR; TCRdb has only the in-frame clones, and not every one. That table is the source of V, J and clone size, and D and trimming were worked out from the DNA. The data show just over 80,000 clones, around 81% seen once. Germline V gives CDR1 LNHDA, CDR2 SQIVND (reference sequence). V shed 4 bases, J shed 3 bases, and the junction held 8 bases outside the gene matches. This CDR3 is 16 amino acids long. The rearrangement links TRBV19 to TRBJ2-7, with 11 bases identical to TRBD2. The receptor's source is a man older than 75 with acute or convalescent COVID-19. Sequencing input: peripheral blood. The CDR3 sequence: CASSRVAGGSLYEQYF. CDR3 sequence (DNA): TGTGCCAGTAGTAGGGTAGCGGGAGGGTCCCTCTACGAGCAGTACTTC.